The sequence of this TCR beta chain was determined in a study of shared clonotypes between healthy human individuals. Assay used: immunoSEQ multiplex PCR; TCRdb lists only in-frame clones, some missing. In the table there are around 510,000 clones, roughly 79% of which are singletons. The CDR3 runs to 15 residues. V lost 1 base to trimming and J lost 0 bases, with 9 bases between them. Germline V CDR1 and CDR2: MGHRA, YSYEKL. This TCR was recovered from a woman aged 40 to 50 in good health. Some clones in this sample may be carry-over from other donors' samples. The chain joins TRBV4-1 to TRBJ1-2; no clear D gene. Source material: PBMCs. DNA for the CDR3: TGCGCCAGCAGCCAAGGGATACAGACTAACTATGGCTACACCTTC. It translates to CASSQGIQTNYGYTF.